This note documents a single T cell receptor (beta chain) sequence. The antigen is not known. Repertoires were generated with immunoSEQ multiplex PCR, while TCRdb's copy carries only in-frame clones and drops some. The sample lists tens of thousands of clones, approximately 72% occurring once. The V gene lost 3 bases and the J gene lost 3 bases, with 13 bases spanning the gap. Germline V gives CDR1 LNHDA, CDR2 SQIVND (reference sequence). CDR3 length: 15 residues. Unexposed donor CD4+ T cells date from 2011-2018, before the COVID-19 pandemic. CD4+ T cells were isolated from the cells after more than 8 days of culture. This entry is derived from a study of CD4 T cells in relation to SARS-CoV-2 and coronaviruses. Overall study context: After 10 days of antigen culture, PBMC TCR beta CDR3s were sequenced. Broader study findings: Each donor contributed either pre-pandemic or post-infection samples, not both.

What was sequenced was CD4+ T cells from PBMCs, cultured in vitro. The TCR originated in a human donor in good health. The genes are TRBV19 and TRBJ2-3; possible D gene TRBD2, 6 bases. DNA of the CDR3: TGTGCCAGTAGTATTGGCCTAGCGCCTACAGATACGCAGTATTTT. Its protein is CASSIGLAPTDTQYF. The full variable domain, its missing parts supplied by reference TRBV19 and TRBJ2-3, is DGGITQSPKYLFRKEGQNVTLSCEQNLNHDAMYWYRQDPGQGLRLIYYSQIVNDFQKGDIAEGYSVSREKKESFPLTVTSAQKNPTAFYLCASSIGLAPTDTQYFGPGTRLTVL.